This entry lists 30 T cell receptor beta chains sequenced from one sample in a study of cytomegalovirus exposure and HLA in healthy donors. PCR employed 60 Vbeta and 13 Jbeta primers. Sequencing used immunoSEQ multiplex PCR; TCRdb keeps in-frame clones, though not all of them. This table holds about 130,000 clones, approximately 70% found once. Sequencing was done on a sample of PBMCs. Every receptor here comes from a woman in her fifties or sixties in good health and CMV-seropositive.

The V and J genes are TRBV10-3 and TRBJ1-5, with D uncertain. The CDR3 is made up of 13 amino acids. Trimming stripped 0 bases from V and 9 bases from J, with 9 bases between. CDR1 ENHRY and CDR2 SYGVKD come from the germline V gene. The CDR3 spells CAISESAAGPQHF. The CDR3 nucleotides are TGTGCCATCAGTGAGTCAGCCGCAGGGCCCCAGCATTTT.

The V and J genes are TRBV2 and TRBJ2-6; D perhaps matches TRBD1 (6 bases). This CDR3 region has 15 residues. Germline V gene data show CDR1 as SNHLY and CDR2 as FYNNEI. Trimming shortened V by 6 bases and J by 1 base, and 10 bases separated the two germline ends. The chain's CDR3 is CASRQGPSGANVLTF. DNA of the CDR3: TGTGCCAGCAGACAGGGTCCTTCTGGGGCCAACGTCCTGACTTTC.

CDR3 in DNA: TGTGCCATCAGTGAGTCGAGCGGTGTAGCAGGAACCTATGGCTACACCTTC. Translated, it gives CAISESSGVAGTYGYTF. The chain recombines TRBV10-3 with TRBJ1-2; no definite D call. The germline gives CDR1 ENHRY, CDR2 SYGVKD. The CDR3 spans 17 residues. V lost 0 bases, J lost 4 bases, and 18 bases lay in between.

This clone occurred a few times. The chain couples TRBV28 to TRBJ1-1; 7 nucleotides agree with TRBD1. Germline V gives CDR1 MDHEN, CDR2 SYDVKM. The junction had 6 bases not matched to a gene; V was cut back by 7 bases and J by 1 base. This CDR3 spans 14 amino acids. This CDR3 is CASIVDRANTEAFF. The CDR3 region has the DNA TGTGCCAGCATTGTTGACAGGGCGAACACTGAAGCTTTCTTT.

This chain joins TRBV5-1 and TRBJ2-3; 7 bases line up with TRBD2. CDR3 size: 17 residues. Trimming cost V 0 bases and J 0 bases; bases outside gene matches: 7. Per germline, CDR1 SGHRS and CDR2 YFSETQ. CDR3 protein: CASSLVVAGGSTDTQYF. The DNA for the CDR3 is TGCGCCAGCAGCTTGGTGGTAGCGGGTGGTAGCACAGATACGCAGTATTTT.

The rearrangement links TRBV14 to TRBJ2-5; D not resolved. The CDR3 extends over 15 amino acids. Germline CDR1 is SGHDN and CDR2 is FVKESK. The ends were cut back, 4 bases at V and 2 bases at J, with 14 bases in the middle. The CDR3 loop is CASSPRLATQETQYF. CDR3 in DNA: TGTGCCAGCAGCCCCCGACTGGCAACTCAAGAGACCCAGTACTTC.

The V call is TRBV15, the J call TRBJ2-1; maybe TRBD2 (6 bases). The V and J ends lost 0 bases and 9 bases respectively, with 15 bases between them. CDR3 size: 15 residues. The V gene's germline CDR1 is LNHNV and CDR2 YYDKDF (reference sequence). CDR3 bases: TGTGCCACCAGCAGAGATAAAGGGGCGGGGCTTGAGCAGTTCTTC. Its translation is CATSRDKGAGLEQFF.

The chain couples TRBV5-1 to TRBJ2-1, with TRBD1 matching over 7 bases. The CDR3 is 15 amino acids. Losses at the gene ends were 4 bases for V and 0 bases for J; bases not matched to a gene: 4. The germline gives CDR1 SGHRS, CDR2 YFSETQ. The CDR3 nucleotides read TGCGCCAGCAGCCCACAGGGGTTCTCCTACAATGAGCAGTTCTTC. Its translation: CASSPQGFSYNEQFF.

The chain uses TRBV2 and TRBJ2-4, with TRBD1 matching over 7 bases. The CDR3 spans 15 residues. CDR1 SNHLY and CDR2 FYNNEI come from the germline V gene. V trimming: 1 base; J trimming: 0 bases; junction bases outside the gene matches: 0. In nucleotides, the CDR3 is TGTGCCAGCAGTGAAGGACAGGGAGCCAAAAACATTCAGTACTTC. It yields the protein CASSEGQGAKNIQYF.

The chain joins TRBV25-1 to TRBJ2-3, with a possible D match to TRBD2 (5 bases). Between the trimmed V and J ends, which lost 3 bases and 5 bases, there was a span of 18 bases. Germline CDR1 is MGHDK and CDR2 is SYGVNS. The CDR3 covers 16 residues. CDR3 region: CASSDADSPGVDTQYF. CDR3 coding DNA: TGTGCCAGCAGTGACGCGGACTCGCCCGGGGTAGATACGCAGTATTTT.

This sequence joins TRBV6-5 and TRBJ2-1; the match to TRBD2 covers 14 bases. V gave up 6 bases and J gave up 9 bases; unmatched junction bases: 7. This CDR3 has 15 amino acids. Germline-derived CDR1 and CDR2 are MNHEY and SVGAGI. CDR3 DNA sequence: TGTGCCAGCAGACGGGGACTAGCGGGAGCGGCTGAGCAGTTCTTC. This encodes CASRRGLAGAAEQFF.

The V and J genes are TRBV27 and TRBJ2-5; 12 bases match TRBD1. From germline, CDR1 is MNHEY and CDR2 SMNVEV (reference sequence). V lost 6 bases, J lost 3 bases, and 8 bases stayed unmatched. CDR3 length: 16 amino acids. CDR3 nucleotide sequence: TGTGCCAGCAGGGCTGCCGGGACAGGGGGCGAAGAGACCCAGTACTTC. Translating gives CASRAAGTGGEETQYF.

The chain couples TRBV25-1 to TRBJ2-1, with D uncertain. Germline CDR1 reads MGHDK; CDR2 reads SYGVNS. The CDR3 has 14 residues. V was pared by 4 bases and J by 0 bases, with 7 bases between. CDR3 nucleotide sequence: TGTGCCAGCAGTGGAGCTTTCTCCTACAATGAGCAGTTCTTC. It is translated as CASSGAFSYNEQFF.

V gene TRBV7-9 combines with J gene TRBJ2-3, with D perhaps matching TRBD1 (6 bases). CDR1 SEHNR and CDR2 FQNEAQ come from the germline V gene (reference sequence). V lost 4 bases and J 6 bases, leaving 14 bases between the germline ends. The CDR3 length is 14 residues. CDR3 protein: CASSSDRRGDTQYF. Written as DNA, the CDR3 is TGTGCCAGCAGCTCGGACAGACGAGGGGATACGCAGTATTTT.

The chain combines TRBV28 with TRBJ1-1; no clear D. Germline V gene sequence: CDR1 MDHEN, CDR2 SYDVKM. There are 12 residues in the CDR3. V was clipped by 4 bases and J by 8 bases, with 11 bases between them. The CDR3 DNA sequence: TGTGCCAGCAGTTACTCCCGTCGGGAAGCTTTCTTT. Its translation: CASSYSRREAFF.

Written as DNA, the CDR3 is TGTGCCAGCAGCTCCCCCCAAGGGCAGGGAGGAAGAACTTATGGCTACACCTTC. This gives the protein CASSSPQGQGGRTYGYTF. The V and J genes are TRBV5-4 and TRBJ1-2; weak D call: TRBD1 (5 bases). The CDR3 totals 18 residues. Germline assignment: CDR1 SGHNT and CDR2 YYREEE (reference sequence). Trimming shortened V by 3 bases and J by 5 bases, and 26 bases separated the two germline ends.

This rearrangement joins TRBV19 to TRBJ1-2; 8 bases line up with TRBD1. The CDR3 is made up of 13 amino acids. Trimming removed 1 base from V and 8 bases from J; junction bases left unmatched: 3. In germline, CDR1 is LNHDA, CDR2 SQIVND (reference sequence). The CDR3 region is CASSIGTGRGYTF. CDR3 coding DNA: TGTGCCAGTAGTATAGGGACAGGGCGAGGCTACACCTTC.

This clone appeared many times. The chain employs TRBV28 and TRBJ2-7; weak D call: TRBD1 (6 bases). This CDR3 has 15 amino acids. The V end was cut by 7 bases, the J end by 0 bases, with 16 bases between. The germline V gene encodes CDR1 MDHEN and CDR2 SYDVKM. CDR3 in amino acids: CASTDPGQSSYEQYF. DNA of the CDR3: TGTGCCAGCACCGATCCGGGACAATCCTCCTACGAGCAGTACTTC. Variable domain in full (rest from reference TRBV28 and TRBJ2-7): DVKVTQSSRYLVKRTGEKVFLECVQDMDHENMFWYRQDPGLGLRLIYFSYDVKMKEKGDIPEGYSVSREKKERFSLILESASTNQTSMYLCASTDPGQSSYEQYFGPGTRLTVT.

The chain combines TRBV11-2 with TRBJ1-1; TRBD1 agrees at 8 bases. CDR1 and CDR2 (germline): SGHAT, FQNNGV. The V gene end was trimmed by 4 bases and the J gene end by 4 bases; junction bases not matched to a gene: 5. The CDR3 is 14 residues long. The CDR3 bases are TGTGCCAGCAGCTCCAACAGGGGGGGCACTGAAGCTTTCTTT. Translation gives CASSSNRGGTEAFF.

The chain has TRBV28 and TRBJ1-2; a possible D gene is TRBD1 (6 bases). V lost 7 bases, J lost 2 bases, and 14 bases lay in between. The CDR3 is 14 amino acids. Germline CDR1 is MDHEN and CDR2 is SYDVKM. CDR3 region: CASTKGGPNYGYTF. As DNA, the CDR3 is TGTGCCAGCACCAAGGGGGGGCCCAACTATGGCTACACCTTC.

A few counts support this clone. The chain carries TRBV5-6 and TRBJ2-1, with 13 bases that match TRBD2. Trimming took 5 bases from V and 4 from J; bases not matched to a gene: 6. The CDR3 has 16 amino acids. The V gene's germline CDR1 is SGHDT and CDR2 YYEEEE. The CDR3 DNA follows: TGTGCCAGCAGACTGGGACTAGCGGGAAATTACAATGAGCAGTTCTTC. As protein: CASRLGLAGNYNEQFF.

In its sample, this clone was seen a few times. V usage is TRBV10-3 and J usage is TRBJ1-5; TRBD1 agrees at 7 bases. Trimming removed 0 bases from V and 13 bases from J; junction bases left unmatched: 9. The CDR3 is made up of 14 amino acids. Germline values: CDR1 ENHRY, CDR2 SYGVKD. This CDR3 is CAISESRGGQMQHF. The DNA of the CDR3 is TGTGCCATCAGTGAGTCGCGGGGGGGACAGATGCAGCATTTT.

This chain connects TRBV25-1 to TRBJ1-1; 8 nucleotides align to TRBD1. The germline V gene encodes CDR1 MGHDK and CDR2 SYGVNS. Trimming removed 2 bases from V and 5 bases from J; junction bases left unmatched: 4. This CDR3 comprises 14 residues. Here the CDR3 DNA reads TGTGCCAGCAGTGAACGACAGGGGCGGACTGAAGCTTTCTTT. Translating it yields CASSERQGRTEAFF.

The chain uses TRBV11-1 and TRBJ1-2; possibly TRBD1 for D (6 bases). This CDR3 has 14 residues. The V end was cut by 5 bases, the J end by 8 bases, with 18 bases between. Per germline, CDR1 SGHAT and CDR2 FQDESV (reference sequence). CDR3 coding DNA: TGTGCCAGCAGCGCCCTAGGGGGAGCCATGGGCTACACCTTC. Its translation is CASSALGGAMGYTF.

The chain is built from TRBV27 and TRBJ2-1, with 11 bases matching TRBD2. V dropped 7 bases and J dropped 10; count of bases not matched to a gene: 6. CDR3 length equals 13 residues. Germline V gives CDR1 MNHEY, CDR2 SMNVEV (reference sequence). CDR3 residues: CASKTSGVIEQFF. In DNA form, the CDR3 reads TGTGCCAGCAAGACTAGCGGGGTCATCGAGCAGTTCTTC.

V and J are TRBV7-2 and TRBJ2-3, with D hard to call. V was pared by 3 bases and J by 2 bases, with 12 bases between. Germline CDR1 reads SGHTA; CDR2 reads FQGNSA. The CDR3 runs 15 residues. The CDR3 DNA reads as TGTGCCAGCAGCTTCGCCCTACGAGCCACAGATACGCAGTATTTT. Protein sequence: CASSFALRATDTQYF.

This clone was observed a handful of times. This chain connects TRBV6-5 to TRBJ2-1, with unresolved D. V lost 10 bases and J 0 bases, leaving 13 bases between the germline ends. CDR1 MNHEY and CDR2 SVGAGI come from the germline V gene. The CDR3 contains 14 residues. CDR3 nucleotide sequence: TGTGCCACCAGACGTTTTAGCTCCTACAATGAGCAGTTCTTC. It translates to CATRRFSSYNEQFF.

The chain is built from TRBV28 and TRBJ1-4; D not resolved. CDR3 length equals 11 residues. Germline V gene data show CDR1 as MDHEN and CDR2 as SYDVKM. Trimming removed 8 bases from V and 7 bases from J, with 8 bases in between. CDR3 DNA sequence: TGTGCCAGCGGTCTACTTGAAAAACTGTTTTTT. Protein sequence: CASGLLEKLFF.

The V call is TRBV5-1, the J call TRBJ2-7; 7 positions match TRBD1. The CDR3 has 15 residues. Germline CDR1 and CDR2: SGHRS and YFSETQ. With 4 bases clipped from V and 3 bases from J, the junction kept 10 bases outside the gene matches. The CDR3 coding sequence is TGCGCCAGCAGCGTCGCCGGGACAGCTAACTACGAGCAGTACTTC. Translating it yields CASSVAGTANYEQYF.

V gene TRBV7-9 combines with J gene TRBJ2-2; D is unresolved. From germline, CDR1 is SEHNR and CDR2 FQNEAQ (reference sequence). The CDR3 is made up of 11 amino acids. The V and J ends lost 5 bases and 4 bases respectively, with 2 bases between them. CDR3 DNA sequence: TGTGCCAGCAGCCTCACCGGGGAGCTGTTTTTT. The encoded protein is CASSLTGELFF.